The sequence of this T cell receptor (beta chain) was determined in a study of T cell repertoires in cytomegalovirus infection. About the study: Use of recently identified HLA-C-restricted and well-studied HLA-B-restricted CMV epitopes was part of the study.

The V end lost 10 bases, the J end lost 0 bases, and 19 bases lay between the germline ends. The CDR3 sequence is 15 residues long. Looked up from germline, CDR1 is MNHEY and CDR2 is SMNVEV (reference sequence). General study results and limits: CMV-specific TCR beta clonotypes restricted by HLA-C were the ones dominating the ex vivo response. Cumulative frequency (of public TCR beta family members) identified carriers of CMV plus the relevant HLA.

Remarks on this clonotype: Its antigen remains unidentified.

Using its own MiXCR run on the reads, TCRdb lists one record per CDR3 protein. The profile covers about 900,000 distinct CDR3 sequences, with approximately 32% appearing a single time and roughly 12% taken by the ten largest. The sample consisted of cultured CD8+ T cells from PBMCs, taken from culture after CMV antigen stimulation. The chain links TRBV27 to TRBJ2-7, with D perhaps TRBD2 (7 bases). The TCR sequence derives from a human donor in good health (CMV status not recorded). Some clones in this sample may be carry-over from other donors' samples. The CDR3 coding sequence is TGTGCCATCAAGGGGGGGAGGGGGGGCTCCTACGAGCAGTACTTC. It codes for CAIKGGRGGSYEQYF.